This T cell receptor beta chain came from a study of blood T cells in healthy people across ages (dated by TCRdb to the mid-2010s). Context from the whole study: Template switching captured roughly one uniquely barcoded TCR beta cDNA molecule per two T cells in model experiments. Donors were grouped into four age groups: young (average roughly 17 years), middle-aged (39), aged (roughly 62) and long-lived (just over 80). Using the same blood draw, the study looked at two additional independent replicas of 1 million unique cDNA reads for two donors, one aged 18 to 30 and the other aged 80 or older. Age-related changes in TCR beta repertoire diversity were measured in the study by deep sequencing normalized with unique cDNA molecular identifiers. What the research found in general, with its limitations: Donor CMV infection status was unknown, potentially confounding age-related changes in expanded clonotypes. Conclusive comparison of naive and antigen-experienced compartments was prevented by the profiling of bulk unsorted PBMCs. Compared with the aged group, the long-lived group had more naive CD4+ T cells, fewer expanded clones and increased TCR diversity, a pattern suggesting age selection. Total diversity estimates from one million sequenced T cells were considered lower bounds and underestimates. Observed TCR beta diversity per million T cells fell roughly linearly with age, and a significant reduction was already apparent by age roughly 40. There was a strong correlation between observed TCR beta diversity and the percentage of naive T cells measured by flow cytometry.

Libraries were prepared through 5' RACE. The sample was run on an Illumina HiSeq 2500. A second PCR of roughly 7 to 12 cycles was run with a J-beta primer mix and a sample-barcoded 5' primer. Each TCR beta cDNA molecule received a unique molecular identifier from a template-switch 5' adaptor carrying 12 random nucleotides. Each sample yielded at least 2.5 million CDR3-containing paired-end reads. First-strand cDNA was synthesized from all RNA with the Mint cDNA synthesis kit, primed by a TRBC-specific oligonucleotide. After uracil-DNA glycosylase treatment, a first 18-cycle PCR used universal primers M1SS and BC2_uni_R on all cDNA. Processing in the source paper ran as follows. Normalization of each sample was performed by random selection of 1 million high-quality reads, each carrying a distinct molecular identifier. Instead of being binned into consensus sequences, reads that shared molecular identifiers were thrown out. MiTCR, set to a Q25 quality threshold and the strictest error-elimination algorithm, was used for CDR3 identification, clonotype clustering and error correction. Lower-bound total TCR beta diversity was estimated with a nonparametric unseen species model using Euler transformation. TCRdb trimmed public reads at Q25 via fastp, called clones via MiXCR and kept in-frame beta chains. Rows matching on CDR3 protein sequence are summarized as one entry with the most common DNA and genes. The V and J calls come from TCRdb's annotation, not from the publication. Within this sample are about 930,000 distinct CDR3 sequences, with almost 30% of them counted one time only. More than 8.5% of the sample is held by the ten biggest clonotypes.

The donors were roughly 39 Caucasian individuals from Russia, aged roughly 6 to 100 years, who were systemically healthy. Approximately 10 milliliters of peripheral blood were collected from each donor into EDTA-treated Vacutainer tubes. Ficoll-Paque density-gradient centrifugation was used to isolate PBMCs, with at least 6.5 million per sample. Trizol reagent was used to extract total RNA from PBMCs, with at least 5.5 micrograms per sample. For every donor, flow cytometry on a PBMC aliquot measured the percentage of naive CD45RAhigh/CD27high T cells. Concerning this clonotype: The antigen this receptor binds is unknown. The input lacks base qualities; no much larger clone sits a single base away.

Looking up the germline V gene yields CDR1 SGDLS and CDR2 YYNGEE. V and J are truncated by 0 bases and 4 bases respectively, leaving an intervening sequence of 12 bases. The CDR3 goes from the cysteine to the phenylalanine over 15 residues. Here the CDR3 DNA is all that survives: 45 bases in frame from base 1. These data also formed part of another study, on T cells of mothers and their children. The second study's paper adds: Donors were nine systemically healthy Caucasian individuals: three mothers and their six children. cDNA synthesis used all of the extracted RNA, with about 1.5 ug of RNA in each 15 ul reaction. In the second PCR, the M1S primer added sample barcodes and 2-4 random nucleotides. Over 8 million TCR beta CDR3 reads were obtained for each mother, and around 2.7 million reads were obtained for each child. Thymic selection similarly shapes TCR recombination output in related and unrelated pairs, with minor effect from inherited differences. Normalized repertoire overlap was always slightly but never significantly higher in related than unrelated mother-child pairs. No persistent microchimeric T cell clones were detected, at a sensitivity of around 97 clones per million clonotypes. To look for features that set related mother-child pairs apart from unrelated individuals, the researchers ran deep NGS to compare the TCR beta repertoires of mothers and children. The mean age was 40 +/- 4 years for the mothers and around 11 +/- 4 years for the children. After adapter ligation was performed with NEBNext reagents, the libraries were sequenced on an Illumina HiSeq 2000 with 100+100 nt paired-end reads. To avoid cross-contamination, the mother libraries and the child libraries were prepared a month apart and sequenced in separate runs. Each donor had between roughly 450,000 and 2,300,000 distinct TCR beta clonotypes identified. Naive TCR beta clonotypes were estimated from low-frequency clonotypes matched to each donor's FACS-determined naive share, without sorting.

The receptor's source is a woman between 35 and 50 years old in good health. The specimen was blood. The chain joins TRBV9 to TRBJ2-3; the D call is tentative, TRBD1 or TRBD2, as each matches 6 bases. The DNA sequence is given as TGTGCCAGCAGCGTAGCTACGGGGGCCCCAGATACGCAGTATTTT. It specifies CASSVATGAPDTQYF.